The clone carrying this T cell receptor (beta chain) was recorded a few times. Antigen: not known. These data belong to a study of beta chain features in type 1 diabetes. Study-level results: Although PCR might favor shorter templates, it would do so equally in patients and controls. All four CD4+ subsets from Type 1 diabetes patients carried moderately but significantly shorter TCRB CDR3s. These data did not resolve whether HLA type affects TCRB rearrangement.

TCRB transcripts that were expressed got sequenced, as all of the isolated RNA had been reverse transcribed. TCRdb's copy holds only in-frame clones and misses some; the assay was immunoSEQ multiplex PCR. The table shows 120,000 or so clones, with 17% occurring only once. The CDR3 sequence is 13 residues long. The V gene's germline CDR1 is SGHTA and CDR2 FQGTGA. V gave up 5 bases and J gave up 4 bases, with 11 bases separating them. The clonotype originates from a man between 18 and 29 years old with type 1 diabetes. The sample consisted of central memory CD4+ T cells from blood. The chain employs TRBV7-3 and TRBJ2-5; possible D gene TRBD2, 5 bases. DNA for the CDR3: TGTGCCAGCAGCCCTCGGACTGGAGAGACCCAGTACTTC. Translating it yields CASSPRTGETQYF.